This T cell receptor beta chain originates from a study of glioma-infiltrating T cells. Study-wide points: Tissue-blood divergence was below expectation in non-neoplastic patients, above in gliomas. CDR3 overlap between tissue and blood was very small.

This clonotype has only a few counts. No antigen is known for it. Germline V gene sequence: CDR1 SGHRS, CDR2 YFSETQ. V was trimmed by 6 bases and J by 5 bases, leaving 12 bases between them. The CDR3 is made up of 13 amino acids. The iRepertoire nested amplicon-rescue multiplex PCR amplified TCR alpha and beta CDR3s from RNA. TCRdb passed the multiplex PCR reads through MiXCR, listing each CDR3 protein once. The sample lists 100,000 to 150,000 distinct CDR3 sequences; about 22% were seen once. This TCR was sampled from a human donor with low-grade glioma or glioblastoma, undergoing nonglioma brain surgery, or in good health (not recorded which). This sequence joins TRBV5-1 and TRBJ2-1, with D hard to call. Sequences were obtained from glioma tissue, nonneoplastic brain tissue, or PBMCs (not recorded which). Written as DNA, the CDR3 is TGCGCCAGCAATATGGACGGAAACAATGAGCAGTTCTTC. Protein sequence: CASNMDGNNEQFF.